Included here is one T cell receptor beta chain sequence, with context. This clone's antigen is unknown. Qualities for individual bases were not recorded, and no much larger clone is one base off. The donors were healthy, HIV-negative adults who had no recently reported acute infections or vaccinations. Only Caucasian adults living in Nashville, Tennessee, USA were represented among the donors. CD4+ T cells were enriched by magnetic negative selection, after which naive cells were positively selected on CD45RA and the negative fraction was taken as the memory subset. Blood was obtained by leukapheresis, after which PBMCs were separated by Ficoll-Histopaque density gradient centrifugation and cryopreserved in liquid nitrogen vapor phase. Analytical flow cytometry was used to check the purity and quantity of each magnetically sorted T cell population. Genomic DNA was isolated from each sorted fraction and quantified by UV absorbance on a Nanodrop 2000c.

TCR CDR3 regions were amplified from genomic DNA by multiplex PCR using the deep immunoSEQ assay. Extracted genomic DNA from each cell subset was spread evenly across all wells of several immunoSEQ 96-well plates, with each plate serving as a replicate. For sorted subsets, each replicate PCR was loaded with about 0.2 ug genomic DNA, equivalent to approximately 27,000 T cell genomes. Purified libraries were quantified with a Qubit 3.0 fluorometer, sized on a Bioanalyzer 2100, and re-quantified with the KAPA Library Quantification kit. Each immunoSEQ 96-well plate was sequenced on its own single-read 150-cycle Illumina NextSeq 550 flow cell. As for the original processing: Because the immunoSEQ output included only junctional sequences and no quality scores, the filtering could not be the same as the filtering used for full-length reads. Sequences were annotated with PyIR, a Python wrapper for IgBLAST v1.9, and V/J genes and CDR3 were assigned using IMGT germline references. Any read was removed if the V/J assignment was weak (E-value above 1e-6), the CDR3 was missing, or the read contained stop codons, out-of-frame junctions, or ambiguous translated residues. V3J clonotypes were defined by identical inferred V gene, J gene, and CDR3 amino acid sequence. The percentage overlap between two repertoires was calculated by dividing the number of shared unique clonotypes by the size of the smaller repertoire. Richness of each repertoire was evaluated using RTK rarefaction, the Chao1 estimator, and Recon v2.1 estimates of unobserved clonotypes. OLGA was used to compute generation probabilities for all TCRbeta clonotypes that the gDNA method yielded from a few donors. This immuneACCESS table, as held by TCRdb, lists in-frame sequences with V and J called but not all clones. Of the missing ones, under half trace to an unresolved V gene in checked studies; the others have no known cause. V and J calls and clone size are as listed in that table; D and trimming were resolved from the DNA. This sample lists approximately 2,000,000 clones; just under 95% were detected once. The ten biggest clones cover 0.37% of the sample.

The sample belongs to a study of shared clonotypes between healthy human individuals (TCRdb year 2020). Looking at the study overall: A couple of women and a few men aged 18 to 49 years were included in the cohort. To increase sequencing depth and limit assay-specific biases, TCR repertoire library preparation and sequencing were carried out by different laboratories using diverse techniques. Leukapheresis yielded between about 0.94 and 8.9 billion PBMCs per donor. For each donor, CD4 naive and CD4 memory were each given three plates, CD8 naive was given two plates, and CD8 memory was given one plate. To estimate repertoire size and how much clonotypes are shared between individuals, the study performed deep sequencing of blood TCR repertoires from five healthy adults. Study-wide conclusions, independent of this receptor: Rarefaction of sorted-subset datasets indicated incomplete sequencing despite the large sequencing depth. Because the study included only a small number of donors, the genetic and exposure-history diversity represented was limited. Pairwise subsampling led to the expectation that sequencing depth would affect the degree of clonotype sharing among donors. Higher generation probabilities were observed for clonotypes shared by all four sorted-subset donors than for non-shared clonotypes. Estimated clonotype richness was generally larger for naive than for memory subsets. Sampling was restricted to blood, and TCR repertoires in tissues likely differ from the TCR repertoires found in blood. About 5% of naive CD4, 3.5% of naive CD8, roughly 2.5% of memory CD4, and less than 0.45% of memory CD8 clonotypes were shared across a few donors.

Taken from the germline V gene (reference sequence), the CDR1 and CDR2 loops are MNHEY and SMNVEV. Trimming removed 5 bases from V and 1 base from J, leaving 8 bases between the germline ends. Including cysteine and phenylalanine, the CDR3 has 13 amino acids. The entry retains the CDR3 DNA only, 39 bases that are in frame from base 1. This TCR came from a young man in good health. Some clones in this sample may be carry-over from other donors' samples. Recombination linked TRBV27 to TRBJ2-5; the D gene is possibly TRBD2, with 5 bases matching. Sequencing was carried out using naive CD4+ T cells from PBMCs. This specimen's cell subset or site label, interpreted: CD45RA+ positively selected. The CDR3 sequence is CASSARGQETQYF. The sequenced DNA: TGTGCCAGCAGTGCCCGGGGCCAAGAGACCCAGTACTTC.